This TCR beta chain appears in the sequencing data of a study of T cell repertoires in cytomegalovirus infection. Overall study: An indication of both CMV infection and matching HLA type came from public TCR beta signatures.

As concerns this clonotype: Its antigen is unknown.

TCRdb re-called the reads through MiXCR, storing one row per CDR3 protein. The sample carries approximately 730,000 distinct CDR3 sequences, about 33% recorded once. The germline V gene has CDR1 SGHRS and CDR2 YFSETQ. The CDR3 is 15 residues long. After removal of 4 bases from V and 3 bases from J, the junction contained 4 bases not matched to a gene. Sequenced here: cultured PBMCs, sampled from culture after CMV antigen stimulation. The chain carries TRBV5-1 and TRBJ1-5; TRBD1 aligns across 10 bases. This receptor was obtained from a human donor in good health (CMV status not recorded). Some clones in this sample may be carry-over from other donors' samples. This chain's CDR3 is CASSPGQGDNQPQHF. The CDR3 coding sequence is TGCGCCAGCAGCCCCGGACAGGGGGACAATCAGCCCCAGCATTTT.